The clone carrying this T cell receptor beta chain was seen ten or more times. This entry is derived from a study of T-cell memory formation after mild COVID-19. TCRdb itself ran the 5' RACE reads through MiXCR, one entry per CDR3 protein. This table holds 400,000 to 500,000 distinct CDR3 sequences, about a sixth found once. The CDR3 spans 15 residues. Germline assignment: CDR1 SGHVS and CDR2 FNYEAQ. The V gene lost 2 bases and the J gene lost 1 base, with 8 bases spanning the gap. The sample was PBMCs or a T cell subset sorted from them (not recorded which). The TCR sequence derives from a man younger than 30 who had mild COVID-19 (a few samples of this study predate the infection). Cell type and time point are not known. The rearrangement links TRBV7-6 to TRBJ2-2; D remains unclear. The CDR3 DNA sequence: TGTGCCAGCAGCTTAAGACCCGGGAACACCGGGGAGCTGTTTTTT. This translates into CASSLRPGNTGELFF.